Reported below is one T cell receptor beta chain. Its specificity is not known. Other DNA sequences from this sample encode an identical CDR3 as well. CDR3 length: 13 residues. CDR1 is SGHRS and CDR2 is YFSETQ in the germline V gene. Between the trimmed V and J ends, which lost 0 bases and 7 bases, there was a span of 10 bases. The data stem from a study of shared clonotypes between healthy human individuals. Study-wide results and caveats: The study found lower generation probabilities in non-shared clonotypes than in those shared by all four donors. Sharing across four donors was highest in naive CD4 (around 5%) and lowest in memory CD8 (0.4%).

Methods used by the authors: Filtering differed for immunoSEQ, which gave only junction sequences without quality scores. This table comes from immunoSEQ multiplex PCR, and its TCRdb copy is limited to in-frame clones, with some not included. V and J calls and clone size are those listed in that table; D and trimming were worked out from the DNA. Of some 2,500,000 clones in the sample, about 90% were seen once. The TCR comes from a man aged 18 to 29 in good health. Some clones in this sample may be carry-over from other donors' samples. The chain is built from TRBV5-1 and TRBJ1-1; weak D call: TRBD1 (6 bases). Sequencing was performed on naive CD4+ T cells from PBMCs. The subset was: CD45RA+ positively selected. The CDR3: CASSLAGAVEAFF. As DNA, the CDR3 is TGCGCCAGCAGCTTGGCAGGGGCCGTTGAAGCTTTCTTT.